Listed here are 8 T cell receptor beta chains from one sample, sequenced in a study of T cells in Graves' hyperthyroidism and ophthalmopathy (dated by TCRdb to about 2019). Libraries were constructed by multiplex PCR. Sequencing was performed on an Illumina HiSeq 2000. Amplification of TCR beta CDR3 regions was carried out from RNA transcripts. For the first round of RT-PCR on the TCR CDR3, the HTBI primer set was used together with the Qiagen OneStep RT-PCR kit. TCRdb trimmed public reads at Q25 via fastp, called clones via MiXCR and kept in-frame beta chains. For every CDR3 protein sequence, its rows merge into one entry that carries the most common genes and DNA. The sample profile shows 300,000 to 450,000 distinct CDR3 sequences; more than 15% of them were found once. The ten largest clones capture 25% to 35% of the sample. The sequenced sample was blood. These receptors originate from a woman aged 18-29 years with Graves' hyperthyroidism that later progressed to Graves' ophthalmopathy.

This clonotype showed up many times. The chain has TRBV2 and TRBJ1-5; TRBD1 aligns across 7 bases. This CDR3 is built from 12 residues. Germline V lookup: CDR1 SNHLY, CDR2 FYNNEI. Germline trimming cut 4 bases from V and 11 bases from J; bases unmatched to any gene: 5. The CDR3 DNA reads TGTGCCAGCAGTGGAGAACAGGGGTCCCAGCATTTT. Its protein is CASSGEQGSQHF.

This clonotype was seen many times. J is TRBJ2-3 and V is TRBV20-1; D perhaps matches TRBD1 (6 bases). Germline V gives CDR1 DFQATT, CDR2 SNEGSKA (reference sequence). The CDR3 extends over 16 amino acids. Trimming shortened V by 1 base and J by 1 base, and 15 bases separated the two germline ends. The CDR3, as DNA: TGCAGTGCTAGAGTAGTGGCGGCAGGGGGCACAGATACGCAGTATTTT. Translating gives CSARVVAAGGTDTQYF.

This clonotype showed up just a few times. The V and J genes are TRBV10-3 and TRBJ2-7, with D tentatively TRBD1 (5 bases). Trimming pared 6 bases from V and 3 bases from J, leaving 9 bases between. CDR3 size: 12 residues. The germline V gene encodes CDR1 ENHRY and CDR2 SYGVKD. CDR3 sequence reads: CAIRDTRYEQYF. The CDR3 DNA follows: TGTGCCATCAGGGACACCCGCTACGAGCAGTACTTC.

V and J are TRBV7-9 and TRBJ1-2; 7 bases align to TRBD1. This CDR3 is 16 amino acids long. Trimming removed 4 bases from V and 4 bases from J; junction bases left unmatched: 12. The germline V gene has CDR1 SEHNR and CDR2 FQNEAQ (reference sequence). The CDR3 loop reads CASSSKSLTGFYGYTF. In nucleotides, the CDR3 is TGTGCCAGCAGCTCGAAGTCCTTGACAGGGTTCTATGGCTACACCTTC.

This clonotype was counted at least ten times. The rearrangement uses TRBV28 and TRBJ2-3; D ambiguous. This CDR3 contains 14 residues. Germline CDR1 MDHEN, CDR2 SYDVKM. The ends were cut back, 7 bases at V and 2 bases at J, with 13 bases in the middle. The CDR3 DNA reads TGTGCCAGCACTCCTCCCTCGGACACAGATACGCAGTATTTT. This codes for CASTPPSDTDTQYF.

This clonotype occurred a few times. The rearrangement joins TRBV7-9 to TRBJ2-4; the D is unclear. Trimming shortened V by 1 base and J by 0 bases, and 10 bases separated the two germline ends. Germline V gene sequence: CDR1 SEHNR, CDR2 FQNEAQ (reference sequence). This CDR3 is 16 amino acids long. CDR3 in DNA: TGTGCCAGCAGCTTAGGTGCCCCCTTAGCCAAAAACATTCAGTACTTC. Protein product: CASSLGAPLAKNIQYF.

This clonotype was seen a handful of times. The chain links TRBV7-2 to TRBJ2-7; TRBD2 agrees at 12 bases. The CDR3 contains 15 residues. Germline V gives CDR1 SGHTA, CDR2 FQGNSA. After removal of 6 bases from V and 3 bases from J, the junction contained 6 bases not matched to a gene. CDR3 in amino acids: CASSLAGGRLYEQYF. Here the CDR3 DNA reads TGTGCCAGCAGTCTAGCGGGAGGGAGACTCTACGAGCAGTACTTC.

In its sample, this clonotype was seen many times. The chain carries TRBV7-2 and TRBJ2-1; possibly TRBD1 or TRBD2 for D (5 bases each). Germline CDR1 and CDR2: SGHTA and FQGNSA. CDR3 length equals 14 residues. Trimming removed 5 bases from V and 2 bases from J, with 10 bases in between. CDR3 loop: CASSRDRPYNEQFF. CDR3 sequence (DNA): TGTGCCAGCAGCCGGGACCGCCCCTACAATGAGCAGTTCTTC.